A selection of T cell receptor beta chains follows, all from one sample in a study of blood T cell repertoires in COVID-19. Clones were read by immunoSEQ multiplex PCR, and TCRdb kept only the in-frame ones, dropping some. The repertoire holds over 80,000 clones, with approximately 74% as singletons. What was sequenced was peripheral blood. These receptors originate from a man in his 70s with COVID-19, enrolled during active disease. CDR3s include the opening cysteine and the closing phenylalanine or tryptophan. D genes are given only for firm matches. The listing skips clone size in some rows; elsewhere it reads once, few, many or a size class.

TGTGCCAGCATAGGCAGGGCCTCTGAAGCTTTCTTT	CASIGRASEAFF	-	few	TRBV2	TRBJ1-1
TGTGCCTGGAAAGGACAGCTGATCATGAACACTGAAGCTTTCTTT	CAWKGQLIMNTEAFF	-	-	TRBV30	TRBJ1-1
TGCGCCAGCTCCGCGCTCCCGATGACAGGGGTGGATGAAAAACTGTTTTTT	CASSALPMTGVDEKLFF	TRBD1	-	TRBV5-1	TRBJ1-4
TGTGCCATCAGTCGGGACAGGGCGAACACCGGGGAGCTGTTTTTT	CAISRDRANTGELFF	TRBD1	-	TRBV10-3	TRBJ2-2
TGTGCCAGCAGTTTCCAAAACGACAGGGTTACTTATGGCTACACCTTC	CASSFQNDRVTYGYTF	TRBD1	few	TRBV27	TRBJ1-2
TGTGCCAGCAGTGAACGGGAGCAGGCCTACAATGAGCAGTTCTTC	CASSEREQAYNEQFF	-	-	TRBV2	TRBJ2-1
TGTGCCAGCGCCTTACAGGGGGGAAACACTGAAGCTTTCTTT	CASALQGGNTEAFF	TRBD1	-	TRBV11-2	TRBJ1-1
TGTGCCAGCAAAAAGACGACTAGCGGGACCGATACGCAGTATTTT	CASKKTTSGTDTQYF	TRBD2	-	TRBV2	TRBJ2-3
TGCGCCAGCAGCCAAGTTGGGACAGGGAAATCACCCCTCCACTTT	CASSQVGTGKSPLHF	TRBD1	-	TRBV4-3	TRBJ1-6
TGTGCCAGCAGTTTAAGTGCGACAGGGGTTGTTATCAATCAGCCCCAGCATTTT	CASSLSATGVVINQPQHF	TRBD1	medium-sized	TRBV28	TRBJ1-5
TGTGCCAGCAGCTTATCCAGCGCTAGCTCCTACAATGAGCAGTTCTTC	CASSLSSASSYNEQFF	-	-	TRBV7-3	TRBJ2-1
TGTGCCAGCAGCTTATTACCGGCGGCGGGAGGGCAAGAGACCCAGTACTTC	CASSLLPAAGGQETQYF	TRBD2	-	TRBV7-3	TRBJ2-5
TGTGCCAGCAGTGTATCCGATCAGCCCCAGCATTTT	CASSVSDQPQHF	-	once	TRBV7-9	TRBJ1-5
TGTGCCAGCAGTTGGACTAGGGGGTCCTACAATGAGCAGTTCTTC	CASSWTRGSYNEQFF	-	-	TRBV28	TRBJ2-1
TGTGCCAGCAGTTACTCGAGGACTAGCGGGAGGGCCTACGAGCAGTACTTC	CASSYSRTSGRAYEQYF	TRBD2	-	TRBV6-2/TRBV6-3	TRBJ2-7
TGTGCCAGCAGCTTAGGCCAGGGCAATCAGCCCCAGCATTTT	CASSLGQGNQPQHF	-	-	TRBV7-2	TRBJ1-5
TGTGCCAGCAGCCGAGGTTTCTACGAGCAGTACTTC	CASSRGFYEQYF	-	-	TRBV2	TRBJ2-7